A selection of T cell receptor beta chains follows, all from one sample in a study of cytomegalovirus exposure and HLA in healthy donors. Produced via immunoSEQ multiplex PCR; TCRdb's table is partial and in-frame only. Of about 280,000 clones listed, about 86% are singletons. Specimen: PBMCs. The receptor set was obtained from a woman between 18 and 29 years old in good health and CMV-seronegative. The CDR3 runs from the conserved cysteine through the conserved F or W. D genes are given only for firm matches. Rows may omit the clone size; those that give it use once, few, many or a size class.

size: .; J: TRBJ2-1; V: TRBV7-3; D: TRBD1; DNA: TGTGCCAGCGCCGCCGTAGGACAGGTCTCCTACAATGAGCAGTTCTTC; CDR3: CASAAVGQVSYNEQFF
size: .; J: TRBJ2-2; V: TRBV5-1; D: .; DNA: TGCGCCAGCAGCTTGGGTGGGCCCACCGGGGAGCTGTTTTTT; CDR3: CASSLGGPTGELFF
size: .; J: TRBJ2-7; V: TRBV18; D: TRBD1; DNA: TGTGCCAGCTCACCACCTGAGGGACAGGGGGCCACCTACGAGCAGTACTTC; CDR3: CASSPPEGQGATYEQYF
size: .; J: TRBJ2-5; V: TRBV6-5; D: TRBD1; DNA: TGTGCCAGCAGCCGGGACAGGGGGCAAGAGACCCAGTACTTC; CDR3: CASSRDRGQETQYF
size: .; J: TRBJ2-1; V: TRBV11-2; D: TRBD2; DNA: TGTGCCAGCAGCCTCGGTGGTCGGGGGGGCTCCTACAATGAGCAGTTCTTC; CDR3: CASSLGGRGGSYNEQFF
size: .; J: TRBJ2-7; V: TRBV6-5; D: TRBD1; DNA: TGTGCCAGCAGACTGGGACAGCCGGGCTCGGAGCAGTACTTC; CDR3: CASRLGQPGSEQYF
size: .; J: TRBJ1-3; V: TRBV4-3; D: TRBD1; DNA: TGCGCCAGCAGCCAACACAGGGGACCTCTCTTCTCTGGAAACACCATATATTTT; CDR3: CASSQHRGPLFSGNTIYF
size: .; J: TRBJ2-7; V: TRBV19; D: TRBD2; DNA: TGTGCCAGTACTAGCGGGAGGGCCGCTTCCTACGAGCAGTACTTC; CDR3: CASTSGRAASYEQYF
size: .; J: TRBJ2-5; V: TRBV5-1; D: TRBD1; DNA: TGCGCCAGCAGCTTCCCAGGGGGTCCCAACCGCCAAGAGACCCAGTACTTC; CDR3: CASSFPGGPNRQETQYF
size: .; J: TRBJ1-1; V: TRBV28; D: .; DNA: TGTGCCAGCAGACTTACCCGACGGACAGCTAGGATGAACACTGAAGCTTTCTTT; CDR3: CASRLTRRTARMNTEAFF
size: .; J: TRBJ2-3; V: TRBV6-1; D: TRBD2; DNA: TGTGCCAGCAGTGTCCTCACTAGCGGGGGGGCCGGTGGCACAGATACGCAGTATTTT; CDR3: CASSVLTSGGAGGTDTQYF
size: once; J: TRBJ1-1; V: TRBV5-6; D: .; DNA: TGTGCCAGCAGCTTAATAGCGGGAGCAAACACTGAAGCTTTCTTT; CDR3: CASSLIAGANTEAFF
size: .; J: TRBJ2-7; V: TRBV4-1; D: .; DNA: TGCGCCAGCAGCCAAGACAGGCTCTCCTACGAGCAGTACTTC; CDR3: CASSQDRLSYEQYF
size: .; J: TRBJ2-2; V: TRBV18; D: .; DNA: TGTGCCAGCTCACCGCGCCTAGTGGACACCGGGGAGCTGTTTTTT; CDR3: CASSPRLVDTGELFF
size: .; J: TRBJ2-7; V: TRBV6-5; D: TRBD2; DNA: TGTGCCAGCAGTCGGGGACTAGCGTTATACGAGCAGTACTTC; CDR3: CASSRGLALYEQYF
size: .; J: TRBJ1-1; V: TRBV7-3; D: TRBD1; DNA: TGTGCCAGCAGCTTGTCATCGGACAGGGCTGACACTGAAGCTTTCTTT; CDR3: CASSLSSDRADTEAFF
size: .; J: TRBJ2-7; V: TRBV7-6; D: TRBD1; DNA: TGTGCCAGCAGCTTAGCTAAGGGACAGGGGTACGAGCAGTACTTC; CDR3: CASSLAKGQGYEQYF